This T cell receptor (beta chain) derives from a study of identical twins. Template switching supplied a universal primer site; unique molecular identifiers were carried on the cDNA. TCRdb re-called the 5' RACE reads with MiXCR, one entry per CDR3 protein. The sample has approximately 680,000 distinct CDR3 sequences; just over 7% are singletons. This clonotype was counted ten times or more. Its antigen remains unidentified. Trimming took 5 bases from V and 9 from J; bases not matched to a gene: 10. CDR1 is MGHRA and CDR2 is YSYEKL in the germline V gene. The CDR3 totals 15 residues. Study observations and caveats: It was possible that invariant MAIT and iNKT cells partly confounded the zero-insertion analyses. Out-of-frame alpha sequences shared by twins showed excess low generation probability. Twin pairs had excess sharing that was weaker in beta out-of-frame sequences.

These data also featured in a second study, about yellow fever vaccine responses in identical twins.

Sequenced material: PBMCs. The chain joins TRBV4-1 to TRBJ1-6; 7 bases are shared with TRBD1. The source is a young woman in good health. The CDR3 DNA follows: TGCGCCAGCAGCTTGAATGGGGACAGTGGTTCACCCCTCCACTTT. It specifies CASSLNGDSGSPLHF.